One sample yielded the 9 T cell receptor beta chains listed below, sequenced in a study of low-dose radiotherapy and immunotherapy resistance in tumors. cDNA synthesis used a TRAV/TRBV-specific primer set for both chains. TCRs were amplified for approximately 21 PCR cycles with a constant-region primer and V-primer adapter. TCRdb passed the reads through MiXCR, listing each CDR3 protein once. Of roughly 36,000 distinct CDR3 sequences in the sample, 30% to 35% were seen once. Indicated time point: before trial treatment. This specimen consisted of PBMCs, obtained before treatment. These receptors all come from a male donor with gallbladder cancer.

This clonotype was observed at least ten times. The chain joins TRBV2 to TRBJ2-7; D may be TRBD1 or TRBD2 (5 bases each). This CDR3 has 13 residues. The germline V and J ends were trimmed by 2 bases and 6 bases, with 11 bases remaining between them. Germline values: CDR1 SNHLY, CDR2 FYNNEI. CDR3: CASSEYPGAEQYF. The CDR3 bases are TGTGCCAGCAGTGAATATCCCGGGGCCGAGCAGTACTTC.

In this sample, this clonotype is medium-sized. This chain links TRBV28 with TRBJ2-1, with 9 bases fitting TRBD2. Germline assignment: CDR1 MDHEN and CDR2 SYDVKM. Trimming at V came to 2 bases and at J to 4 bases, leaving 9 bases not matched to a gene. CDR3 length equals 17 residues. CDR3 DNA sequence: TGTGCCAGCAGTTTAAGTTTAGCGGGAGTCCGGTACAATGAGCAGTTCTTC. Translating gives CASSLSLAGVRYNEQFF.

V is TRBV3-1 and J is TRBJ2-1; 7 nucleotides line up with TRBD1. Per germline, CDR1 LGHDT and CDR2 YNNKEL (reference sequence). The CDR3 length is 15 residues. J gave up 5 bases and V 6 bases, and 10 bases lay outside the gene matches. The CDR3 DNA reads TGTGCCAGCAGTTTACAGGGGAGCAACAACAATGAGCAGTTCTTC. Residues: CASSLQGSNNNEQFF.

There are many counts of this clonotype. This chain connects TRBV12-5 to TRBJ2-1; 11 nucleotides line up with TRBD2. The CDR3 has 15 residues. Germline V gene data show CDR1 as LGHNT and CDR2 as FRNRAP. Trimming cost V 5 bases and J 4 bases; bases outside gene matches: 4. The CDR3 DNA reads TGTGCTAGTGGTAAGACTAGCGGGAAATACAATGAGCAGTTCTTC. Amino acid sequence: CASGKTSGKYNEQFF.

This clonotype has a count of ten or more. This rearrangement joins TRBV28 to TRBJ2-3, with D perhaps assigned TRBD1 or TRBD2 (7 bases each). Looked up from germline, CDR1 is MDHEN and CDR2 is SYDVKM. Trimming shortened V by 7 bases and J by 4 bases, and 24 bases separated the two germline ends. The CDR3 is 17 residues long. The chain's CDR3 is CASTIQGGGASADTQYF. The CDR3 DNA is TGTGCCAGCACCATCCAGGGAGGGGGCGCATCCGCAGATACGCAGTATTTT.

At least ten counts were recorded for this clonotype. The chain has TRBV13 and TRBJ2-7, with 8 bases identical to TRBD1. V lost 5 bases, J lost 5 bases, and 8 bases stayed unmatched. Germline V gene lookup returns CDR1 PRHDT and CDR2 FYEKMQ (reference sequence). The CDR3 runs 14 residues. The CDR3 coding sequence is TGTGCCAGCAGCCAAACAGGGGGTCTGGACGAGCAGTACTTC. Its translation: CASSQTGGLDEQYF.

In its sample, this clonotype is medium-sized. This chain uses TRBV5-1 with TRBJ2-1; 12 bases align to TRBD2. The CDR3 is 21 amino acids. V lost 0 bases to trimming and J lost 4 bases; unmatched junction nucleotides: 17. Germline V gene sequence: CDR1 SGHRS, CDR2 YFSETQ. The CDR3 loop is CASSLAPGIPSGRAYYNEQFF. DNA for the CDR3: TGCGCCAGCAGCTTGGCGCCGGGCATTCCTAGCGGGAGGGCATATTACAATGAGCAGTTCTTC.

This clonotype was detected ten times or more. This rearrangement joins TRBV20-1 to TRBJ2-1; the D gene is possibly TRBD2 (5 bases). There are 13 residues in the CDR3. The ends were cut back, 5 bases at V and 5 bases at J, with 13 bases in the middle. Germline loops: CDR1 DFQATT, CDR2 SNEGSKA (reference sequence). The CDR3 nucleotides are TGCAGTGCTTTCGGACTGCTGAACAATGAGCAGTTCTTC. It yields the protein CSAFGLLNNEQFF.

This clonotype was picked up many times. The CDR3: CASCGEPYEQYF. CDR3 bases: TGTGCCAGCTGCGGTGAGCCTTACGAGCAGTACTTC. This chain uses TRBV2 with TRBJ2-7; D unresolved. With 8 bases removed from V and 4 bases from J, the gap between germline ends came to 12 bases. The CDR3 has 12 residues. Germline lookup yields CDR1 SNHLY and CDR2 FYNNEI.